This paragraph covers one T cell receptor (beta chain) sequence. This clone has only one observation. The antigen this receptor binds is unknown. No per-base quality is available; no much larger clone lies one base away. The CDR3 has 13 amino acids, counting the end cysteine and phenylalanine. Here the CDR3 DNA is all that survives: 39 bases in frame from base 1. The V end gives up 11 bases and the J end 1 base, leaving 5 bases in the junction not matched to a gene. Taken from the germline V gene, the CDR1 and CDR2 loops are MDHEN and SYDVKM. These data originate in a study of cytomegalovirus exposure and HLA in healthy donors listed by TCRdb under 2017. About the investigation overall: An earlier analysis of roughly 500 of the donors reported more than 250 Gb of sequence data and 117 million unique TCR beta sequences from some 180 million T cells. About 330 gigabases of sequencing data and roughly 81 million unique TCR sequences made up an early release that covered several hundred HLA-typed donors. Of the approximately 400 genotyped donors, 81% fell in the genetic ancestry cluster associated with self-reported Caucasian donors. The study aimed to test whether signatures of past pathogen exposure could be identified by cataloging public T cell receptors. The study used immunosequencing to profile the T cell repertoires of hundreds of subjects and linked those repertoires to cytomegalovirus serostatus. Besides the first cohort of approximately 710 subjects, a separate validation cohort made up of roughly 120 different subjects was used. High-throughput TCR immunosequencing, statistical association of individual TCRs with disease status, and machine learning were combined to predict cytomegalovirus infection status. A later analysis re-analyzed previously published TCR beta repertoires from several hundred donors and added high-resolution HLA genotyping to study TCR occurrence patterns. In the later analysis, no new phenotypic data were used to find candidate immune exposures; instead, reliance was placed on TCR beta sequences and their occurrence across donors. To decide whether each TCR beta V gene segment behaved as functional or pseudogenic, an earlier analysis of several hundred of the donors relied on high-throughput TCR beta sequencing. Donor age, sex, ethnicity and CMV serostatus were compiled alongside the repertoire data. A later genetic analysis took genome-wide SNP genotypes for 398 of the 666 donors and used that subset as a discovery cohort. Every discovery cohort repertoire had been produced on one sequencing platform. Both class I and class II loci were covered by HLA typing, at four-digit resolution. The number of typed donors differed by locus: about 620-640 for A, B, C, DRB1 and DQB1; some 540 for DQA1; 606 for DPA1; and roughly 470 for DPB1. About five DR-DQ haplotypes were treated as single units for association and clustering because of strong linkage in the cohort. Among over 350 genotyped donors of the cohort, an average of approximately 250,000 unique TCR beta nucleotide sequences were sequenced per donor, 15% to 20% of them non-productive.

Here is what the overall study found, with its caveats: Because counts were too low, 15 or so rarely observed V segments, including chromosome 9 orphons, were excluded from the earlier analysis of roughly 580 of the donors. A further reported finding was that TCR beta sequences accurately predicted the HLA-A and HLA-B alleles for most subjects in the first cohort. Because HLA typing was missing for some donors at each locus, association tests included only the typed subset. Assigning TCR associations to individual alleles was difficult when HLA alleles, especially DR and DQ, strongly co-occurred. A group of highly shared sequence variants was considered likely to be a technical artifact of the sequencing pipeline. According to a later analysis, parvovirus B19, influenza, CMV and Epstein-Barr virus appeared linked to several top co-occurrence clusters. In a later genetic analysis, a missense DCLRE1C variant was associated with V-gene and J-gene trimming of TCR beta chains, and the association was replicated in an independent cohort. The presence/absence analyses assumed that sequencing depth was roughly uniform across donors, and that assumption may not be true. Most CMV-associated TCR beta chains appeared to be HLA-restricted in a later analysis, and the HLA associations seemed to be driven largely by CMV exposure. In the study, approximately 150 TCR beta chains were listed as associated with cytomegalovirus. Broadly in line with IMGT annotations, most TCR beta V segments showed up in productive rearrangements about 87% or about 30% of the time in an earlier analysis of around 600 of the donors. Across donors, most TCR sequences were observed very rarely, whereas some public TCRs were present in many individuals. Three of the identified cytomegalovirus-associated TCR beta chains were confirmed in vitro to be specific for cytomegalovirus antigens. It was suggested by the authors that the approach could potentially be generalized to other disease states and immunological phenotypes. Linkage disequilibrium might explain the correlated functional status among segregating V segments, but an unknown experimental factor could not be ruled out. Some IMGT-functional V segments, including TRBV6-2 and TRBV6-3, could not be distinguished by the 87-base-pair reads and were therefore excluded. According to a later analysis, TCR association rates differed among HLA loci, with DRB1 alleles showing the most associated TCRs and HLA-C alleles showing the fewest. The classifier was reported to diagnose cytomegalovirus status with high specificity and sensitivity in both the original cohort and the validation cohort. Immune exposure information for the cohort was limited to CMV serostatus. This cohort had only TCR beta chains sequenced, and the lack of alpha or paired-chain data limited which features could be detected. A later analysis found that HLA-associated TCR beta chains were more clonally expanded and had lower generation probabilities than equally common non-associated chains. Specific HLA alleles were associated with 18,000 or so TCR beta sequences at a false discovery rate of 0.05 in a later analysis. Compared with the roughly 600-donor mean, donors in an Asian-associated ancestry cluster had fewer N-insertions in productive TCRs, according to a later genetic analysis.

The protocol used for the library was the immunoSEQ multiplex PCR assay. A mixture of 60 forward primers for TCR Vbeta segments and 13 reverse primers for TCR Jbeta segments was used in the multiplex PCR. A multiplex PCR assay on genomic DNA amplified the CDR3 region of rearranged TCR beta genes. On the Illumina HiSeq System, the amplified TCR beta libraries were sequenced as 87-base-pair reads. In the original analysis: A later analysis counted tens of millions of unique TCR beta chains across the 700 or so repertoires, and 9 million to 14 million of these chains were shared by at least two donors. A nearest-neighbor algorithm error-corrected the raw reads and collapsed the reads into unique sequences, merging closely related sequences to remove PCR and sequencing errors. V, D and J gene segments were assigned by aligning CDR3 sequences to IMGT reference sequences. For a sequence to be retained, at least a six-nucleotide match to both a V gene segment and a J gene segment was required. A rearrangement counted as productive if the CDR3 had no stop codons and remained in frame with V and J, and every other rearrangement counted as non-productive. CDR3 was defined by IMGT convention, running from the second conserved V-encoded cysteine to the conserved J-encoded phenylalanine. Sequences without an unambiguous match to a single V gene segment were excluded from the earlier analysis of almost 600 of the donors. An earlier analysis of some 500 of the donors classified V segments as functional when productive rearrangements were above 56.7% and as segregating when the standard deviation between donors was above 5%. A statistical classification framework was developed to diagnose cytomegalovirus status using the catalog of TCR beta chain sequences. In a later analysis, V and J genes were assigned by comparing TCR nucleotide sequences against IMGT/GENE-DB human TR gene sequences. A later analysis assigned CDR3 sequences and most-parsimonious VDJ recombination scenarios with the TCRdist pipeline. In a later analysis, each TCR beta chain was defined by its CDR3 amino acid sequence together with its V-gene family, and reads lacking a unique V-gene family were excluded. To address suspected cross-contamination and a sequencing artifact, a later analysis removed 592 highly shared, low-generation-probability nucleotide sequences. For each public chain, a later analysis derived a clonal expansion index from normalized ranks of inferred template counts within each repertoire. In a later analysis, generation probabilities were computed using a VDJ recombination model fitted to out-of-frame rearrangements, and the results were checked against IGoR. Hypergeometric tests were used in a later analysis to score TCR-TCR, TCR-HLA and TCR-CMV co-occurrence, with a repertoire-size bias correction applied to the TCR pairs. To estimate false discovery rates, a later analysis permuted the HLA or CMV assignments 20 times. In a later analysis, co-occurring TCRs were grouped with DBSCAN, and TCRdist sequence similarity was added when clustering was performed within HLA-allele-positive subsets. For co-occurrence clustering, repertoires with fewer than 30,000 or more than 120,000 public chains were excluded, along with 4 to 6 repertoires with anomalous nucleotide sharing. The table was pulled from immuneACCESS by TCRdb, which kept in-frame rearrangements only. Such tables lose some clones; where checked, under half of the loss comes from unresolved V genes, and the rest has no known cause. V, J and clone size were drawn from that table, and D and trimming were deduced from the DNA. The sample data list approximately 160,000 clones, and roughly 87% of these were observed just once. The ten largest clones represent about 4% of the sample.

The cohort consisted of 600 to 750 healthy bone marrow donors. At the time of sampling, every cohort member was nominally healthy, though immune exposures that went unrecorded were likely present. The donor was CMV seropositive and belonged to the group of 250 to 300 seropositive cohort members. Each donor provided a peripheral blood sample, and peripheral blood mononuclear cells were used for TCR beta sequencing. Genomic DNA extraction from the blood cell samples was performed with the Qiagen DNeasy Blood Extraction Kit. The receptor comes from a man over 45 in good health and CMV-seropositive. Sequencing used PBMCs. The sequence joins TRBV28 to TRBJ2-3; 8 of the junction bases match TRBD1. DNA sequence: TGTGCCTCCAGGGGGCCGGGCACAGATACGCAGTATTTT. This is translated as CASRGPGTDTQYF.